A selection of T cell receptor beta chains follows, all from one sample in a study of CD8 T cells in Susac syndrome. TCRdb recomputed calls from the immunoSEQ multiplex PCR reads with MiXCR, one row per CDR3 protein. The sample records approximately 100,000 distinct CDR3 sequences, roughly 92% being singletons. The sample comprised CD8+ T cells from PBMCs. The receptors were sampled from a human donor in good health. Each CDR3 is given with its conserved first and last residue. D genes are given only for firm matches. The size entry is marked missing in some rows and otherwise reads once, few, many or a size class.

d_gene	j_gene	v_gene	abundance	CDR3aa	CDR3nt
.	TRBJ2-5	TRBV4-3	.	CASSQDTRVETQYF	TGCGCCAGCAGCCAAGATACCAGGGTAGAGACCCAGTACTTC
.	TRBJ2-3	TRBV6-5	.	CASRFTSIGRSDTQYF	TGTGCCAGCAGATTCACTAGCATTGGGAGGTCAGATACGCAGTATTTT
TRBD1	TRBJ2-5	TRBV7-7	.	CASSLGTGVQETQYF	TGTGCCAGCAGTCTGGGGACAGGGGTCCAAGAGACCCAGTACTTC
.	TRBJ1-1	TRBV20-1	.	CSARPQPNTEAFF	TGCAGTGCTAGACCACAGCCGAACACTGAAGCTTTCTTT
.	TRBJ1-1	TRBV18	.	CASSPGQKEANTEAFF	TGTGCCAGCTCCCCCGGACAGAAAGAAGCGAACACTGAAGCTTTCTTT
.	TRBJ1-1	TRBV30	.	CAWRRGRIAEAFF	TGTGCCTGGCGGCGGGGCAGGATCGCTGAAGCTTTCTTT
TRBD2	TRBJ2-2	TRBV27	.	CASSSPLAVHRELFF	TGTGCCAGCAGTTCCCCACTAGCGGTCCACCGGGAGCTGTTTTTT
.	TRBJ1-1	TRBV5-4	.	CASSPVTGTEAFF	TGTGCCAGCAGCCCGGTTACGGGCACTGAAGCTTTCTTT
.	TRBJ2-7	TRBV6-2/TRBV6-3	.	CASSYLPGLYEQYF	TGTGCCAGCAGTTACTTGCCGGGGCTATACGAGCAGTACTTC
.	TRBJ1-2	TRBV19	.	CASSNDKGRGYTF	TGTGCCAGTAGTAACGATAAGGGTCGTGGCTACACCTTC
.	TRBJ2-1	TRBV29-1	.	CSVERSSYNEQFF	TGCAGCGTTGAACGGTCCAGCTACAATGAGCAGTTCTTC
.	TRBJ2-1	TRBV29-1	.	CSVVKQINNEQFF	TGCAGCGTTGTTAAGCAGATTAACAATGAGCAGTTCTTC
.	TRBJ2-7	TRBV7-8	.	CASSLAAVSYEQYF	TGTGCCAGCAGCTTAGCGGCGGTATCCTACGAGCAGTACTTC
.	TRBJ1-3	TRBV14	.	CASSEFGLGAGNTIYF	TGTGCCAGCAGCGAATTTGGACTTGGGGCTGGAAACACCATATATTTT
.	TRBJ2-7	TRBV6-2/TRBV6-3	few	CASSSRQSYEQYF	TGTGCCAGCAGTTCACGACAGTCCTACGAGCAGTACTTC
.	TRBJ2-2	TRBV20-1	once	CSASLGREHTGELFF	TGCAGTGCTAGTCTCGGCAGAGAGCACACCGGGGAGCTGTTTTTT
.	TRBJ2-7	TRBV19	.	CASSPSWGSAYEQYF	TGTGCCAGTAGTCCCTCCTGGGGGTCGGCCTACGAGCAGTACTTC
.	TRBJ2-7	TRBV5-1	.	CASRRDISSYEQYF	TGCGCCAGCCGAAGGGACATCAGCTCCTACGAGCAGTACTTC
.	TRBJ2-3	TRBV7-2	.	CASSPVGSTDTQYF	TGTGCCAGCAGCCCTGTGGGTAGCACAGATACGCAGTATTTT
TRBD2	TRBJ2-3	TRBV7-3	.	CASSPLAASTDTQYF	TGTGCCAGCAGCCCACTAGCGGCCAGCACAGATACGCAGTATTTT
TRBD1	TRBJ1-2	TRBV3-1	.	CASSRNALGTASYGYTF	TGTGCCAGCAGCCGGAACGCATTGGGGACAGCTAGCTATGGCTACACCTTC
.	TRBJ1-3	TRBV7-9	.	CASSSFGTSGNTIYF	TGTGCCAGCAGCTCCTTCGGGACCTCTGGAAACACCATATATTTT
TRBD2	TRBJ2-7	TRBV6-2/TRBV6-3	.	CASRNSGGYEQYF	TGTGCCAGCAGGAACTCCGGGGGGTACGAGCAGTACTTC
TRBD2	TRBJ2-3	TRBV20-1	.	CSAEIAGTDTQYF	TGCAGTGCTGAGATAGCGGGAACAGATACGCAGTATTTT
TRBD1	TRBJ2-1	TRBV5-4	.	CASTQDPSGGGVNEQFF	TGTGCCAGCACCCAGGACCCCTCAGGGGGCGGGGTGAATGAGCAGTTCTTC
TRBD1	TRBJ2-1	TRBV29-1	.	CSAWTGEDEQFF	TGCAGCGCTTGGACAGGGGAGGATGAGCAGTTCTTC
.	TRBJ1-1	TRBV13	.	CASSETNTEAFF	TGTGCCAGCAGCGAGACAAACACTGAAGCTTTCTTT
.	TRBJ2-7	TRBV18	.	CASSPQTPGYEQYF	TGTGCCAGCTCACCACAGACACCAGGGTACGAGCAGTACTTC